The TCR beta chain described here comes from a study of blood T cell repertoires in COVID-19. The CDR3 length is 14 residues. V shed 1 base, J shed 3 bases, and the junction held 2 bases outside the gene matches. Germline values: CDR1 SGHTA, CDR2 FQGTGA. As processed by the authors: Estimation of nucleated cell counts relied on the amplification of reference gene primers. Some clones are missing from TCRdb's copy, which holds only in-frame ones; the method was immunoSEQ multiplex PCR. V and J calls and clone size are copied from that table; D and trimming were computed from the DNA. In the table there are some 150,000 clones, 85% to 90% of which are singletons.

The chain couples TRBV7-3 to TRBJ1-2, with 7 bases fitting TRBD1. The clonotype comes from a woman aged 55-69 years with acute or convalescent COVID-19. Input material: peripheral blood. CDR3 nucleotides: TGTGCCAGCAGCTTAAGGGGGACAGACTATGGCTACACCTTC. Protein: CASSLRGTDYGYTF.